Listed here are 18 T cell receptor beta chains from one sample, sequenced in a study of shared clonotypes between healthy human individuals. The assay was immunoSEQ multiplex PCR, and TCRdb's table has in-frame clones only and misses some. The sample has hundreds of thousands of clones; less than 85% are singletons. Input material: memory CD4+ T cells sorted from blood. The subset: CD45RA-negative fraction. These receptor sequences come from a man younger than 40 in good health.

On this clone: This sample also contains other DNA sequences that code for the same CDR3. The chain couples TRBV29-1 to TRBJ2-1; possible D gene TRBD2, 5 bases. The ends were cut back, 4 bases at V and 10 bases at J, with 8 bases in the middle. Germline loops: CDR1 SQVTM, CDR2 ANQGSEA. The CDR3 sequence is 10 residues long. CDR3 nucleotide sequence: TGCAGCGTTGGAGGGAACGAGCAGTTCTTC. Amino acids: CSVGGNEQFF.

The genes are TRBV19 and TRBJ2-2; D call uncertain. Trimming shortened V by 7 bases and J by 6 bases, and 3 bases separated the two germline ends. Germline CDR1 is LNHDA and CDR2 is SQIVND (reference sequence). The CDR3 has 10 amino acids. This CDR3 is CASKSGELFF. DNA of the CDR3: TGTGCCAGTAAATCCGGGGAGCTGTTTTTT.

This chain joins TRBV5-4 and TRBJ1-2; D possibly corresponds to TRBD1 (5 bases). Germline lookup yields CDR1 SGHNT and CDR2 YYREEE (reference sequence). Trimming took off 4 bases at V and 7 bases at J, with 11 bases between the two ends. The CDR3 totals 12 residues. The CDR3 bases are TGTGCCAGCAGCCCGGGACCTAGTGGCTACACCTTC. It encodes CASSPGPSGYTF. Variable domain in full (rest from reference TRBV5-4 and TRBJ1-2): ETGVTQSPTHLIKTRGQQVTLRCSSQSGHNTVSWYQQALGQGPQFIFQYYREEENGRGNFPPRFSGLQFPNYSSELNVNALELDDSALYLCASSPGPSGYTFGSGTRLTVV.

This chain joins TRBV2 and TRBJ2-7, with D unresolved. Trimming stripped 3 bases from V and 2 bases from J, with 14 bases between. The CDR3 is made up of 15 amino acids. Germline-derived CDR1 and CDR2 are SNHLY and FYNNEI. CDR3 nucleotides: TGTGCCAGCAGTGAGGACGGGTCGACTCCCTACGAGCAGTACTTC. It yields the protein CASSEDGSTPYEQYF.

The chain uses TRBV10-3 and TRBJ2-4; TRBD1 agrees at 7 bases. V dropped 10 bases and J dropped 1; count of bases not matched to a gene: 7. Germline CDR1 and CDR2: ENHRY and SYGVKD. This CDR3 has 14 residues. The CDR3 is CATSTGAAKNIQYF. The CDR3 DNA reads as TGTGCCACTAGTACAGGGGCGGCCAAAAACATTCAGTACTTC.

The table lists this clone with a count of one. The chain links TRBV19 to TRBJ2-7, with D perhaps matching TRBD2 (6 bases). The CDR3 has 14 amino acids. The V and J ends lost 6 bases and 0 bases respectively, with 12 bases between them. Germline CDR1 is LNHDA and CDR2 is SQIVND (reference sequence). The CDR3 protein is CASRDPGLSYEQYF. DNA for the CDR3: TGTGCCAGTAGGGACCCGGGACTCTCCTACGAGCAGTACTTC. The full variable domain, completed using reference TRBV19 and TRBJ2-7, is DGGITQSPKYLFRKEGQNVTLSCEQNLNHDAMYWYRQDPGQGLRLIYYSQIVNDFQKGDIAEGYSVSREKKESFPLTVTSAQKNPTAFYLCASRDPGLSYEQYFGPGTRLTVT.

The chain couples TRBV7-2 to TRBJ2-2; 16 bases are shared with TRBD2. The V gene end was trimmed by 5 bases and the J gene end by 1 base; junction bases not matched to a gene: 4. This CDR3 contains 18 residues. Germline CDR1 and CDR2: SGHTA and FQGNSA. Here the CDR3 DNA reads TGTGCCAGCAGCCTGGGGACTAGCGGGAGGGTGAACACCGGGGAGCTGTTTTTT. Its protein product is CASSLGTSGRVNTGELFF.

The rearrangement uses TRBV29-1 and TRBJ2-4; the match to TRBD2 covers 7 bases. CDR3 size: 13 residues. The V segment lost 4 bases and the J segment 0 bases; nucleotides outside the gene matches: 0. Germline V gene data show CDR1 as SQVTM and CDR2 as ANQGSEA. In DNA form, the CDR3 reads TGCAGCGTTGGCGGGGGAGCCAAAAACATTCAGTACTTC. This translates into CSVGGGAKNIQYF.

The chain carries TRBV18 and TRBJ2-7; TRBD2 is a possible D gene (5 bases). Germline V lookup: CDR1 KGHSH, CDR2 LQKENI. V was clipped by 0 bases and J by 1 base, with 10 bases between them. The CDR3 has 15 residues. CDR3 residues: CASSPPGSGSYEQYF. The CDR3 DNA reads TGTGCCAGCTCACCACCGGGGAGTGGGTCCTACGAGCAGTACTTC.

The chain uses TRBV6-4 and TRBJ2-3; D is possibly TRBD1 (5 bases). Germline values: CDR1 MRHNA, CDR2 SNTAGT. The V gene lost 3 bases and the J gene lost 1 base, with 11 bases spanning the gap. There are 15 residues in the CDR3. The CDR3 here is CASSEQLQGTDTQYF. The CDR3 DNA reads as TGTGCCAGCAGTGAGCAACTACAGGGCACAGATACGCAGTATTTT.

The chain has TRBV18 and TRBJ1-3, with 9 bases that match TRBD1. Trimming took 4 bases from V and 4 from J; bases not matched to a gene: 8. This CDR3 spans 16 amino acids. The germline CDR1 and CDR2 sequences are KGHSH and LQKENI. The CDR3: CASSLDRGSNGNTIYF. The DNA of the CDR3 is TGTGCCAGCTCACTGGACAGGGGCTCTAACGGAAACACCATATATTTT. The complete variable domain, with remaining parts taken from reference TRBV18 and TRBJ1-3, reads NAGVMQNPRHLVRRRGQEARLRCSPMKGHSHVYWYRQLPEEGLKFMVYLQKENIIDESGMPKERFSAEFPKEGPSILRIQQVVRGDSAAYFCASSLDRGSNGNTIYFGEGSWLTVV.

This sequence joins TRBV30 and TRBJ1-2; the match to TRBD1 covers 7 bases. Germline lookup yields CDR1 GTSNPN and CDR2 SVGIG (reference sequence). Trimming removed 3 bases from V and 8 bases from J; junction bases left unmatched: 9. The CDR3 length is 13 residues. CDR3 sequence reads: CAWSATGVWGYTF. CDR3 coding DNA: TGTGCCTGGAGCGCTACAGGGGTTTGGGGCTACACCTTC. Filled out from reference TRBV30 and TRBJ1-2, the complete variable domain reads SQTIHQWPATLVQPVGSPLSLECTVEGTSNPNLYWYRQAAGRGLQLLFYSVGIGQISSEVPQNLSASRPQDRQFILSSKKLLLSDSGFYLCAWSATGVWGYTFGSGTRLTVV.

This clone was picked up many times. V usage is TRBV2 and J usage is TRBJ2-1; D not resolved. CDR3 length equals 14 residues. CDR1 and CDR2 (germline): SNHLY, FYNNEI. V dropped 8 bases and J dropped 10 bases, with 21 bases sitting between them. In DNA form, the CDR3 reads TGTGCCAGCTCCGGTTCAAACCCTACTGGGGAGCAGTTCTTC. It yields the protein CASSGSNPTGEQFF.

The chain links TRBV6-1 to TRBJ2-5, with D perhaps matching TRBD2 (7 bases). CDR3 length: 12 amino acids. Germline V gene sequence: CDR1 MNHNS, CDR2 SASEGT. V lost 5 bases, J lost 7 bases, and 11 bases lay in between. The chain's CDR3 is CASSQGRGTQYF. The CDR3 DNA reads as TGTGCCAGCAGTCAGGGGAGGGGGACCCAGTACTTC.

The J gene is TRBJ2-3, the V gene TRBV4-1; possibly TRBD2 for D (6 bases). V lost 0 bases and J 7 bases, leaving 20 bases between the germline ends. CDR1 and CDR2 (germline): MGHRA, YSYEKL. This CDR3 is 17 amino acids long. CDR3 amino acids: CASSQERDWRGPNTQYF. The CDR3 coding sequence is TGCGCCAGCAGCCAAGAGAGGGATTGGCGGGGTCCAAATACGCAGTATTTT.

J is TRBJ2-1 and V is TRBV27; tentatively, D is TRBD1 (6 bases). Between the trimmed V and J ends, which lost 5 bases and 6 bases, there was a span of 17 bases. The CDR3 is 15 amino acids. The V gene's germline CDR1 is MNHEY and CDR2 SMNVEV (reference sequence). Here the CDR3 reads CASSDLQGVGNEQFF. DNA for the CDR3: TGTGCCAGCAGTGACCTACAGGGTGTGGGCAATGAGCAGTTCTTC.

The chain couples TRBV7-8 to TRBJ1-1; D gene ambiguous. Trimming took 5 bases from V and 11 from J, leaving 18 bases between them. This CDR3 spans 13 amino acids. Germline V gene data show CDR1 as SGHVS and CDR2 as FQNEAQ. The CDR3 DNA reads TGTGCCAGCAGCACCACGGACGCGTTAGCCGCTTTCTTT. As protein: CASSTTDALAAFF.

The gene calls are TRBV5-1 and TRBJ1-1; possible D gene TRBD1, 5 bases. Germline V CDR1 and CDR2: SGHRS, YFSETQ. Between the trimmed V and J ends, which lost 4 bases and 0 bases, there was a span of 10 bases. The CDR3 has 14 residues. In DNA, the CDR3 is TGCGCCAGCAGCGTGACAGCCCTGAACACTGAAGCTTTCTTT. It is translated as CASSVTALNTEAFF.